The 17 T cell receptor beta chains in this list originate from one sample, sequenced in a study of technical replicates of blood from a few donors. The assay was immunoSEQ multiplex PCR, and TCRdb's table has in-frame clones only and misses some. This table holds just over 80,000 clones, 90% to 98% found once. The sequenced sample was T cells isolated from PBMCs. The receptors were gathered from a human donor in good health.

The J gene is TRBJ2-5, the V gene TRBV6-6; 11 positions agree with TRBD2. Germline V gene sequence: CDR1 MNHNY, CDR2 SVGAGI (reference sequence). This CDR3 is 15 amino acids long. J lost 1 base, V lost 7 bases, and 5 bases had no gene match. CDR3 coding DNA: TGTGCCAGCACGTCCCTAGCGGGAGGCCAAGAGACCCAGTACTTC. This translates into CASTSLAGGQETQYF.

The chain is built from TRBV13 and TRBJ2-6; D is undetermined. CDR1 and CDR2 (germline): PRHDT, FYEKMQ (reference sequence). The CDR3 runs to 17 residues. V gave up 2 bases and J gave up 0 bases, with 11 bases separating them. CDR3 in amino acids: CASSLLSASSGANVLTF. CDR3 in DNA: TGTGCCAGCAGCTTACTTTCCGCTAGCTCTGGGGCCAACGTCCTGACTTTC.

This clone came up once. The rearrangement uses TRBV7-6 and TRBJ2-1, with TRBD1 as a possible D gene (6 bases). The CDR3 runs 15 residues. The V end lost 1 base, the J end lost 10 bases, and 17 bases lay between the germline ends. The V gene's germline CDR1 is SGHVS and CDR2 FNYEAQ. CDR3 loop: CASSLEGPGVGEQFF. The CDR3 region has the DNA TGTGCCAGCAGCTTAGAGGGTCCAGGGGTCGGGGAGCAGTTCTTC.

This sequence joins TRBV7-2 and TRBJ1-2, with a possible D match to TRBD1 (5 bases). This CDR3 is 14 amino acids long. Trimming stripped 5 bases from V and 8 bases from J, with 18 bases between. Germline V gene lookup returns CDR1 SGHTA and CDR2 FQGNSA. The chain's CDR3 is CASSLGGGAQGYTF. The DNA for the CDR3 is TGTGCCAGCAGCCTTGGCGGAGGGGCGCAGGGCTACACCTTC. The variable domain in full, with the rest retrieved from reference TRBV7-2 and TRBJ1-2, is GAGVSQSPSNKVTEKGKDVELRCDPISGHTALYWYRQSLGQGLEFLIYFQGNSAPDKSGLPSDRFSAERTGGSVSTLTIQRTQQEDSAVYLCASSLGGGAQGYTFGSGTRLTVV.

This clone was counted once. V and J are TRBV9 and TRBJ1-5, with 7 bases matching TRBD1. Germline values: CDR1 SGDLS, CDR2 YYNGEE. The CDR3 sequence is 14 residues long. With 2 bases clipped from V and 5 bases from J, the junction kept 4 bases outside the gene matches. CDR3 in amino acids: CASSVTGSDQPQHF. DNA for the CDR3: TGTGCCAGCAGCGTGACAGGGTCTGATCAGCCCCAGCATTTT.

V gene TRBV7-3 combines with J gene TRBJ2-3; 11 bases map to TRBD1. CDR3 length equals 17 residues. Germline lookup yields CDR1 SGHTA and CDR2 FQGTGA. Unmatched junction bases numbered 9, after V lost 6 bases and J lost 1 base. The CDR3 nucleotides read TGTGCCAGCAGACCTAAGGACAGGGGGCTTCGCACAGATACGCAGTATTTT. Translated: CASRPKDRGLRTDTQYF.

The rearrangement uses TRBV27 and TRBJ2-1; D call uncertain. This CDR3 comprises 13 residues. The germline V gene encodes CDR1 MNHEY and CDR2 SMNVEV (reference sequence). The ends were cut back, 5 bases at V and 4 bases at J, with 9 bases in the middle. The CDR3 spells CASSIRLYNEQFF. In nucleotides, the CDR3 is TGTGCCAGCAGTATCCGACTGTACAATGAGCAGTTCTTC.

The CDR3 loop reads CASSSLGQEGYTF. In DNA form, the CDR3 reads TGTGCCAGCAGCTCCCTAGGACAGGAGGGCTACACCTTC. The chain recombines TRBV27 with TRBJ1-2, with 7 bases that match TRBD1. V was clipped by 6 bases and J by 8 bases; unmatched bases: 9. Per germline, CDR1 MNHEY and CDR2 SMNVEV (reference sequence). The CDR3 contains 13 residues.

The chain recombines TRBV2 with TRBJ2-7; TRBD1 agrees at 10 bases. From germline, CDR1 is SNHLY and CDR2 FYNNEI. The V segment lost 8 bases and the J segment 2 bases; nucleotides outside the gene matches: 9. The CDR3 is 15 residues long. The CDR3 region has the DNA TGTGCCAGCCTCCGGGACAGGGGAATCACCTACGAGCAGTACTTC. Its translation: CASLRDRGITYEQYF.

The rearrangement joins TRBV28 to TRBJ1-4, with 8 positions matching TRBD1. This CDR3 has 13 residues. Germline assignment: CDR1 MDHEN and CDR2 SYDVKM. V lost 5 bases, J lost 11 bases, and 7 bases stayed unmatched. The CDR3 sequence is CASSPGQGVKLFF. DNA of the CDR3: TGTGCCAGCAGTCCAGGACAGGGAGTGAAACTGTTTTTT. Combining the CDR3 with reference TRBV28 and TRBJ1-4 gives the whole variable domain DVKVTQSSRYLVKRTGEKVFLECVQDMDHENMFWYRQDPGLGLRLIYFSYDVKMKEKGDIPEGYSVSREKKERFSLILESASTNQTSMYLCASSPGQGVKLFFGSGTQLSVL.

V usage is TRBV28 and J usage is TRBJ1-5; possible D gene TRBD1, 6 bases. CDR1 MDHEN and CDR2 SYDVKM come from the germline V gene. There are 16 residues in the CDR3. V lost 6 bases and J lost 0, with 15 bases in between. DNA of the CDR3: TGTGCCAGCAGCTCACCAGGGGACTATAGCAATCAGCCCCAGCATTTT. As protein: CASSSPGDYSNQPQHF.

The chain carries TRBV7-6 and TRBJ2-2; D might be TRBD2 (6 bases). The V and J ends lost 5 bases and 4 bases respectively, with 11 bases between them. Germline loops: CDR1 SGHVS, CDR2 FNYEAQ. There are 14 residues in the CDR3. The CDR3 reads CASSRLDTTGELFF. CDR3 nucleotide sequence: TGTGCCAGCAGCCGACTAGATACCACCGGGGAGCTGTTTTTT. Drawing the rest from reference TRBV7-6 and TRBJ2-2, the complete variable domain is GAGVSQSPRYKVTKRGQDVALRCDPISGHVSLYWYRQALGQGPEFLTYFNYEAQQDKSGLPNDRFSAERPEGSISTLTIQRTEQRDSAMYRCASSRLDTTGELFFGEGSRLTVL.

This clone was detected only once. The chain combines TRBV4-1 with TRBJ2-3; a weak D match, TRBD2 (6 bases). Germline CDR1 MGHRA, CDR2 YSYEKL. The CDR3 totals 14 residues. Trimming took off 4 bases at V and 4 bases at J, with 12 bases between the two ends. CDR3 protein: CASSPRDSPDTQYF. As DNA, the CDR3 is TGCGCCAGCAGCCCGCGGGACTCACCAGATACGCAGTATTTT.

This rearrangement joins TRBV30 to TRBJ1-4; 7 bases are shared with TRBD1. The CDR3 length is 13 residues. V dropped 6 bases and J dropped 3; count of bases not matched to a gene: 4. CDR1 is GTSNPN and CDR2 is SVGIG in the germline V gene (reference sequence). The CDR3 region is CACPGQPNEKLFF. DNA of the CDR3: TGTGCCTGTCCGGGACAGCCTAATGAAAAACTGTTTTTT.

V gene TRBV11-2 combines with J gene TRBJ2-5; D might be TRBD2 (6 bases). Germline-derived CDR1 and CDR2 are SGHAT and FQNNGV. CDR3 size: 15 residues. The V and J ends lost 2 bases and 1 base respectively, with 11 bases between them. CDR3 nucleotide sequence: TGTGCCAGCAGCTTACCAGCGGGCACCCAAGAGACCCAGTACTTC. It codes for CASSLPAGTQETQYF.

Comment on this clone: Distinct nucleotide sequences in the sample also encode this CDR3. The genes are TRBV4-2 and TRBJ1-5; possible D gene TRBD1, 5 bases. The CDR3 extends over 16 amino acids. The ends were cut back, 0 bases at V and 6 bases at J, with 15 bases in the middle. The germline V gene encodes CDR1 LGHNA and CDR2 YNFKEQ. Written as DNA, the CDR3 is TGTGCCAGCAGCCAAGAAGGTGGGCAGGGCCGTCAGCCCCAGCATTTT. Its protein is CASSQEGGQGRQPQHF.

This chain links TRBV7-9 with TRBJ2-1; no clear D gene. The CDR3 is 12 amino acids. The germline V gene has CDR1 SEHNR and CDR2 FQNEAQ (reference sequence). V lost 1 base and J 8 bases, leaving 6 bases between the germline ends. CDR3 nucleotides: TGTGCCAGCAGCTTAGTATTCGATGAGCAGTTCTTC. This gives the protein CASSLVFDEQFF.